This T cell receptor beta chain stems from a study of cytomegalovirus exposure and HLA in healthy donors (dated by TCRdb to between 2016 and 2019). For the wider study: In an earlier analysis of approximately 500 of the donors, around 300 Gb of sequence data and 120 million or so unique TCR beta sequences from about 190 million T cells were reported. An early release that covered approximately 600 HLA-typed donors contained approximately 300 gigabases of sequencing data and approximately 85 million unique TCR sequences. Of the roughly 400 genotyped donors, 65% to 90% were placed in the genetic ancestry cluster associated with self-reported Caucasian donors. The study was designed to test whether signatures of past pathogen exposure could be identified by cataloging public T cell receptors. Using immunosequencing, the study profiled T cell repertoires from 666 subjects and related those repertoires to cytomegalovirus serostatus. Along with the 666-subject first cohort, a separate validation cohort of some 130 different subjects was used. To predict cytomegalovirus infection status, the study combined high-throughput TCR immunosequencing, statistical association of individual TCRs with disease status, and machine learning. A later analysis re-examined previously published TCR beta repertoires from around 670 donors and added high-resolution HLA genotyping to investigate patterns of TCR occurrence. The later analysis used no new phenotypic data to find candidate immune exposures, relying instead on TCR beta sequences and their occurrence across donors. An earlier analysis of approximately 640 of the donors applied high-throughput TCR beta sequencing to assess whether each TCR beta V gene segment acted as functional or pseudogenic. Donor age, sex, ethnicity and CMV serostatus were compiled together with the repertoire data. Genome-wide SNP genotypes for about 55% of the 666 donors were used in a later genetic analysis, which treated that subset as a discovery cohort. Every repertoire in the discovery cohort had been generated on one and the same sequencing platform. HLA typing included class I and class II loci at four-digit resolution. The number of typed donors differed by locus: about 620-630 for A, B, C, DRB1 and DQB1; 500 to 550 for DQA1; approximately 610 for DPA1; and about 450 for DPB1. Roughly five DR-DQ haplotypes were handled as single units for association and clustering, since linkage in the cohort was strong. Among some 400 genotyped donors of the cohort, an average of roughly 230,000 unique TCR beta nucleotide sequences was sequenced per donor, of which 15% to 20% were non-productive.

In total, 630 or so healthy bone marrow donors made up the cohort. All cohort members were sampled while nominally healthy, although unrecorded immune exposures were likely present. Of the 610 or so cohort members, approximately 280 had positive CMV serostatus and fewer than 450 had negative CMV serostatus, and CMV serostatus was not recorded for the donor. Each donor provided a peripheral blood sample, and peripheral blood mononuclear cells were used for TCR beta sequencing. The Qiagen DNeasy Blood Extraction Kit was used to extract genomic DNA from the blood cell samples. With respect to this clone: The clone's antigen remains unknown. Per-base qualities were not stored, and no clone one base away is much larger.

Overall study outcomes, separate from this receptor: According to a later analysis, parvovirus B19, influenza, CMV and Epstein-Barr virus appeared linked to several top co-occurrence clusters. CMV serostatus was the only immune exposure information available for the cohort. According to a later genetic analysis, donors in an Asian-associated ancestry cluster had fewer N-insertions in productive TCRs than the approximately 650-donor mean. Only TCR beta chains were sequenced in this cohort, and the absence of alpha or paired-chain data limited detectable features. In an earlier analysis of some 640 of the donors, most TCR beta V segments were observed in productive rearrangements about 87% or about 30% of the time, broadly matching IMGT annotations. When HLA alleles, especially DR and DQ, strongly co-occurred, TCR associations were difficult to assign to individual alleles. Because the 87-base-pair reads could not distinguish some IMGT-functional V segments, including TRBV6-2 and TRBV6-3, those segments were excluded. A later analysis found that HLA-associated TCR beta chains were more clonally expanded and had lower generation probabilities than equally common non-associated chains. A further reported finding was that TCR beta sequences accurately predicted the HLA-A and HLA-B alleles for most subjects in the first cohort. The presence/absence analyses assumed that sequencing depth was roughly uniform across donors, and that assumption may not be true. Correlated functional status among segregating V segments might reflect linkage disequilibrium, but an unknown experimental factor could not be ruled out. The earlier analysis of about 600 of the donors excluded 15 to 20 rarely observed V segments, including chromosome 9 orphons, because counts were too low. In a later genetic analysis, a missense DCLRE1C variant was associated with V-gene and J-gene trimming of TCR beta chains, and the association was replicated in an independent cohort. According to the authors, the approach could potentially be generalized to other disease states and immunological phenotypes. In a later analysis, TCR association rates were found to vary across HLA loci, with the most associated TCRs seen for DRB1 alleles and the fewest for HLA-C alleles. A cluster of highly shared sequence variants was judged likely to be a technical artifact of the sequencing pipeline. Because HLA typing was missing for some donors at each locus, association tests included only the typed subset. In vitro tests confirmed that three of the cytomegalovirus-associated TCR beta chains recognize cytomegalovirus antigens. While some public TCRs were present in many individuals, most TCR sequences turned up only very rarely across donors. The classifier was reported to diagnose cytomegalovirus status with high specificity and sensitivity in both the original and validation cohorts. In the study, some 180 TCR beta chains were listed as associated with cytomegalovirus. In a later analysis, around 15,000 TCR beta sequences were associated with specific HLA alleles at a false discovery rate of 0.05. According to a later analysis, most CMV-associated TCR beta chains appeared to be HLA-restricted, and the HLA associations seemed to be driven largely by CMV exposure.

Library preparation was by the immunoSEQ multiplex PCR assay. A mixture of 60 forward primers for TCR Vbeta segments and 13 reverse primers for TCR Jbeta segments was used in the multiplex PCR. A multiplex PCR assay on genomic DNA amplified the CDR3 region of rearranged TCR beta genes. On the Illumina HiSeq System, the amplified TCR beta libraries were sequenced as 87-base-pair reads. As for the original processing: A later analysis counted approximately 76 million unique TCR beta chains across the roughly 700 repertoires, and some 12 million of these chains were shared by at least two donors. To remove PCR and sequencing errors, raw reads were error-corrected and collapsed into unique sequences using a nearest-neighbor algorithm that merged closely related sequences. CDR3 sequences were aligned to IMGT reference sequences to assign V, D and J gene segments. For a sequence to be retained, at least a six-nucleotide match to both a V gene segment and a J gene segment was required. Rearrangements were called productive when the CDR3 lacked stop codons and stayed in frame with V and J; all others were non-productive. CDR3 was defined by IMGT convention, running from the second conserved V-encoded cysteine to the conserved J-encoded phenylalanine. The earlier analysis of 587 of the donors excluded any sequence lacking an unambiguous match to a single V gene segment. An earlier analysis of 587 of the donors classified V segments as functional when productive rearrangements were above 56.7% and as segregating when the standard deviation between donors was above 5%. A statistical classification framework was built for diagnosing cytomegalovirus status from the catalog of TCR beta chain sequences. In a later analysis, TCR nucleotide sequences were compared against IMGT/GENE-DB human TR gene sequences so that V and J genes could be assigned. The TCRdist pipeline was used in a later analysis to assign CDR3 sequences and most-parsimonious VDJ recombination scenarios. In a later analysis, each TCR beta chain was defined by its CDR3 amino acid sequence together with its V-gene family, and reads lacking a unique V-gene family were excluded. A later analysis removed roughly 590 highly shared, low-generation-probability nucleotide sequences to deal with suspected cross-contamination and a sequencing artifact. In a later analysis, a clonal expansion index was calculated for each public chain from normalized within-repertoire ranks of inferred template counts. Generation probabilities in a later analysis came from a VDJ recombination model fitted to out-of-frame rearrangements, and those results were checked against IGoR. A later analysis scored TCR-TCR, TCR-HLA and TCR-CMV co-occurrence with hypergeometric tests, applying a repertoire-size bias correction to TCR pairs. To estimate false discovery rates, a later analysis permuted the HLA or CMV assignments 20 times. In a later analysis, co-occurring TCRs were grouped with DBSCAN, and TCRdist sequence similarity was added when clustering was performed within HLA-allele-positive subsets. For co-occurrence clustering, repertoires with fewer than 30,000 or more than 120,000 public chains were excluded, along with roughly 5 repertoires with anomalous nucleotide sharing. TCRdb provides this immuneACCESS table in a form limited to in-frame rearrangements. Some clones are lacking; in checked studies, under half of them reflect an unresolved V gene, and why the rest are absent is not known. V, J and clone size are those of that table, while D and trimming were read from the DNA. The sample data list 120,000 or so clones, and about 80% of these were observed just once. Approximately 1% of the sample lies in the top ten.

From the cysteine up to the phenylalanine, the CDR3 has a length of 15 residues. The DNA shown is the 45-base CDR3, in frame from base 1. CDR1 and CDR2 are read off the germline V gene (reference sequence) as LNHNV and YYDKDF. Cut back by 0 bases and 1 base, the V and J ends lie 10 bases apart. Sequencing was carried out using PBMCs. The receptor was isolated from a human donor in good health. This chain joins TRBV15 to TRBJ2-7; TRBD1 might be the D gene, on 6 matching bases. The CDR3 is CATSRDPGQSYEQYF. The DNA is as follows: TGTGCCACCAGCAGAGATCCCGGACAGTCCTACGAGCAGTACTTC.